These T cell receptor beta chains were read from a single sample in a study of cytomegalovirus exposure and HLA in healthy donors. The data were produced by immunoSEQ multiplex PCR, yet TCRdb's version contains in-frame clones alone and is incomplete. Of about 300,000 clones detected, more than 80% appear once; the ten largest clones hold roughly 4%. The sequenced sample consisted of PBMCs. The source of these receptors is a man between 35 and 55 years old in good health and CMV-seropositive. CDR3s include the opening cysteine and the closing phenylalanine or tryptophan. Fields, in order: J gene, V gene, D gene, clone size, CDR3 protein, CDR3 DNA. The D gene is left open where the match is weak. The listing skips clone size in some rows; elsewhere it reads once, few, many or a size class.

>TRBJ2-7|TRBV2|TRBD1|-
CASSENRGSYEQYF
TGTGCCAGCAGTGAAAACAGGGGTTCCTACGAGCAGTACTTC
>TRBJ2-1|TRBV10-2|-|few
CASSEQAGNEQFF
TGCGCCAGCAGTGAGCAAGCGGGCAATGAGCAGTTCTTC
>TRBJ2-3|TRBV7-2|TRBD2|-
CASSWAIAGGDTDTQYF
TGTGCCAGCAGCTGGGCGATAGCGGGAGGGGACACAGATACGCAGTATTTT
>TRBJ2-3|TRBV7-9|-|-
CASSQPGYTDTQYF
TGTGCCAGCAGTCAGCCCGGGTACACAGATACGCAGTATTTT
>TRBJ2-5|TRBV28|TRBD2|-
CASKGASGGKETQYF
TGTGCCAGCAAGGGGGCTAGCGGGGGAAAAGAGACCCAGTACTTC
>TRBJ2-3|TRBV29-1|TRBD2|-
CSVETSQTDTQYF
TGCAGCGTTGAGACTAGCCAAACAGATACGCAGTATTTT
>TRBJ2-7|TRBV5-1|-|-
CASSSPRRTEGYEQYF
TGCGCCAGCAGCTCACCACGTCGGACAGAGGGCTACGAGCAGTACTTC
>TRBJ1-1|TRBV5-1|-|-
CASSPVAQLEAFF
TGCGCCAGCAGCCCGGTCGCCCAACTTGAAGCTTTCTTT
>TRBJ2-2|TRBV19|TRBD2|-
CASSIYSGMDTGELFF
TGTGCCAGTAGTATCTATAGCGGGATGGACACCGGGGAGCTGTTTTTT
>TRBJ2-1|TRBV7-9|-|-
CASSFPGVNNEQFF
TGTGCCAGCAGCTTTCCCGGAGTGAACAATGAGCAGTTCTTC
>TRBJ1-3|TRBV18|-|-
CASSPLNILSGNTIYF
TGTGCCAGCTCACCACTGAACATCCTCTCTGGAAACACCATATATTTT
>TRBJ1-2|TRBV10-3|TRBD1|-
CAISGTGGYGYTF
TGTGCCATCAGTGGGACAGGGGGCTATGGCTACACCTTC
>TRBJ1-1|TRBV5-1|-|-
CASSLGAGTEAFF
TGCGCCAGCAGCTTGGGGGCAGGCACTGAAGCTTTCTTT
>TRBJ1-2|TRBV28|-|-
CASSGLGRGEYGYTF
TGTGCCAGCAGTGGGCTGGGGAGGGGTGAATATGGCTACACCTTC
>TRBJ2-6|TRBV19|-|-
CASRPTGSGANVLTF
TGTGCCAGTAGGCCCACAGGGTCTGGGGCCAACGTCCTGACTTTC
>TRBJ2-7|TRBV27|-|-
CASRYNPKGVWYEQYF
TGTGCCAGCAGATACAATCCTAAAGGGGTTTGGTACGAGCAGTACTTC
>TRBJ2-5|TRBV28|-|-
CASSAPLGRETQYF
TGTGCCAGCAGCGCCCCGCTAGGAAGGGAGACCCAGTACTTC
>TRBJ2-5|TRBV27|-|-
CASSTTGATQYF
TGTGCCAGCAGCACGACTGGGGCGACCCAGTACTTC
>TRBJ2-3|TRBV5-1|TRBD2|-
CASTQTSGSSDTQYF
TGCGCCAGCACCCAGACTAGCGGGAGTTCAGATACGCAGTATTTT
>TRBJ1-1|TRBV4-1|TRBD1|-
CASRDRALNTEAFF
TGCGCCAGCAGGGACAGGGCCCTGAACACTGAAGCTTTCTTT
>TRBJ1-1|TRBV28|TRBD1|-
CASSTGAGTEAFF
TGTGCCAGCAGTACAGGGGCAGGAACTGAAGCTTTCTTT
>TRBJ1-2|TRBV28|-|-
CASNQGNLYGYTF
TGTGCCAGCAACCAGGGGAACCTCTATGGCTACACCTTC
>TRBJ2-1|TRBV21-1|-|-
CASSRWTSGRNEQFF
TGTGCCAGCAGCAGGTGGACTAGCGGGAGAAATGAGCAGTTCTTC
>TRBJ2-7|TRBV5-1|-|few
CASSLGLAGGYEQYF
TGCGCCAGCAGCTTGGGTCTGGCGGGTGGCTACGAGCAGTACTTC